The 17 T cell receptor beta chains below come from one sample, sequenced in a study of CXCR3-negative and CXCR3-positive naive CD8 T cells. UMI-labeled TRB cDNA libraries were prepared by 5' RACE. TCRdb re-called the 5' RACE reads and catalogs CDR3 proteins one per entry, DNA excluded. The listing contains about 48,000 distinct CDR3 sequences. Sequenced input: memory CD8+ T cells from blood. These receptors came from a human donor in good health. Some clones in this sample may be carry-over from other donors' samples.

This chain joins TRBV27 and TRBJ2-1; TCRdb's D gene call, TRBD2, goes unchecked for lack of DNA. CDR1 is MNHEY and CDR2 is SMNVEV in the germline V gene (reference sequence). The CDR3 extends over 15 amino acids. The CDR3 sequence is CASKPASGSGNEQFF.

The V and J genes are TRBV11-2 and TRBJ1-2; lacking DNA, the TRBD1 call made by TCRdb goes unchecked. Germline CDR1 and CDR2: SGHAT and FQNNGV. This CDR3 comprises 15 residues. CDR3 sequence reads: CASSLSPAGHYGYTF.

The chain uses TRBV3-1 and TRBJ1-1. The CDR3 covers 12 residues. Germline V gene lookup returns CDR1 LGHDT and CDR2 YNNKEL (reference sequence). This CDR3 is CASSHARTEAFF. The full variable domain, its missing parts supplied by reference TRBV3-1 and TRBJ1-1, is DTAVSQTPKYLVTQMGNDKSIKCEQNLGHDTMYWYKQDSKKFLKIMFSYNNKELIINETVPNRFSPKSPDKAHLNLHINSLELGDSAVYFCASSHARTEAFFGQGTRLTVV.

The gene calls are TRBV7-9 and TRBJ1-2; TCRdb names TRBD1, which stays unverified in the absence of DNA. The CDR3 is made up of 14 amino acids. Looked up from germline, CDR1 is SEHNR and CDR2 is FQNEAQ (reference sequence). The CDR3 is CASSLGDRAYGYTF. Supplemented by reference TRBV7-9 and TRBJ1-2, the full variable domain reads DTGVSQNPRHKITKRGQNVTFRCDPISEHNRLYWYRQTLGQGPEFLTYFQNEAQLEKSRLLSDRFSAERPKGSFSTLEIQRTEQGDSAMYLCASSLGDRAYGYTFGSGTRLTVV.

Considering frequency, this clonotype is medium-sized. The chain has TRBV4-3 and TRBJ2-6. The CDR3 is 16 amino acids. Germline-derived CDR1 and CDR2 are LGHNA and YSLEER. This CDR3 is CASSQDVASGANVLTF.

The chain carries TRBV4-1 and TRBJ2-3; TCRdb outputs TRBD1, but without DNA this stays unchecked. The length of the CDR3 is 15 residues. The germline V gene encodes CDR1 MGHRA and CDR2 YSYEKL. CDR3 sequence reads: CASSQGQGAGDTQYF.

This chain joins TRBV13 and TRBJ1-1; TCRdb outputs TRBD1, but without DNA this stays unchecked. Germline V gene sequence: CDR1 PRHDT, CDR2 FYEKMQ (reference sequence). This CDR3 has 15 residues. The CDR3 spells CASGWGGNLNTEAFF.

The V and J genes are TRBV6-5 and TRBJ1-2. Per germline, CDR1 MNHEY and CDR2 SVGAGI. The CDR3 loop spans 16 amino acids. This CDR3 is CASSYSKIDLSYGYTF.

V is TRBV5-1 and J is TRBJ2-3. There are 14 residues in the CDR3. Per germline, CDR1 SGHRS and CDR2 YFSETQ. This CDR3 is CASSWRLASDTQYF.

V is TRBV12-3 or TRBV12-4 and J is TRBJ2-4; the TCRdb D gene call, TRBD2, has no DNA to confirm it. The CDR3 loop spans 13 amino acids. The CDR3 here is CASSGPDLNIQYF.

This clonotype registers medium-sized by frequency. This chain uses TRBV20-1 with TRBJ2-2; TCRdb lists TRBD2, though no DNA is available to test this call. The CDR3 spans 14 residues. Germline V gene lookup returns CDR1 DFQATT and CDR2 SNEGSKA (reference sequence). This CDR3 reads CSARASGDTGELFF.

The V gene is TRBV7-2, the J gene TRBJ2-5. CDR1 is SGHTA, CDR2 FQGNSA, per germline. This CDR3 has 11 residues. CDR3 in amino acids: CASSHQETQYF. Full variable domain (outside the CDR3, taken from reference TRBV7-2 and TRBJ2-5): GAGVSQSPSNKVTEKGKDVELRCDPISGHTALYWYRQSLGQGLEFLIYFQGNSAPDKSGLPSDRFSAERTGGSVSTLTIQRTQQEDSAVYLCASSHQETQYFGPGTRLLVL.

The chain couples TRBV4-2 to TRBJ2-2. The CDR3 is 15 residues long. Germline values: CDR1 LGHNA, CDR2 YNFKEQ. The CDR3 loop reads CASSQVKAETGELFF.

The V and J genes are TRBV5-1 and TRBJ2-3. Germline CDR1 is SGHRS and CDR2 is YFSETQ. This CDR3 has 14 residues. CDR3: CASSLGREADTQYF.

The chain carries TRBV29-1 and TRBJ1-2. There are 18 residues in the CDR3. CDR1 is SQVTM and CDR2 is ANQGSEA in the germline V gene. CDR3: CSVEHYGEDFLANYGYTF. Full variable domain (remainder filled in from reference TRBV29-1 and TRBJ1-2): SAVISQKPSRDICQRGTSLTIQCQVDSQVTMMFWYRQQPGQSLTLIATANQGSEATYESGFVIDKFPISRPNLTFSTLTVSNMSPEDSSIYLCSVEHYGEDFLANYGYTFGSGTRLTVV.

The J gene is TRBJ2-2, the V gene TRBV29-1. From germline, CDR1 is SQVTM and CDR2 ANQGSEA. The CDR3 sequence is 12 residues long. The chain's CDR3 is CSVAGNTGELFF.

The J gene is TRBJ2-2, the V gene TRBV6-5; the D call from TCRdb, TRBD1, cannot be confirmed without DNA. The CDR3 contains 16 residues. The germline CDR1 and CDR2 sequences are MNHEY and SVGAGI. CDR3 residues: CASSYSGGETTGELFF.